A single sample is the source of the 7 T cell receptor beta chains below, sequenced in a study of CXCR3-negative and CXCR3-positive naive CD8 T cells. General study findings and limits: Compared with CXCR3-negative naive cells, CXCR3-positive naive cells showed more hydrophobic TRB CDR3s.

The TRB libraries of cDNA were built by UMI-labeled 5' RACE. One entry per CDR3 protein, without DNA, is what TCRdb gives after re-calling the 5' RACE reads. The sample's table shows some 53,000 distinct CDR3 sequences. These receptors lack a known antigen. Sequenced sample: naive CXCR3+ CD8+ T cells from blood. The subset was: CD45RO-CCR7+CD27+CD95- naive CD8+ T cells expressing CXCR3 (TNR3+). Receptors originate from a human donor in good health. Some clones in this sample may be carry-over from other donors' samples.

V usage is TRBV7-6 and J usage is TRBJ2-7; TCRdb picks TRBD1, but there is no DNA to check that call. CDR1 is SGHVS, CDR2 FNYEAQ, per germline. The CDR3 length is 14 residues. Here the CDR3 reads CASSLLTGSVEQYF.

The chain joins TRBV7-2 to TRBJ2-7; TCRdb's assignment of TRBD1 cannot be checked, as there is no DNA. Germline CDR1 SGHTA, CDR2 FQGNSA. The CDR3 length is 14 residues. CDR3 region: CASSLVDRTYEQYF.

CDR3 loop: CASSLEPVGEAFF. The chain has TRBV18 and TRBJ1-1. The V gene's germline CDR1 is KGHSH and CDR2 LQKENI. This CDR3 comprises 13 residues. The whole variable domain, filled in from reference TRBV18 and TRBJ1-1, reads NAGVMQNPRHLVRRRGQEARLRCSPMKGHSHVYWYRQLPEEGLKFMVYLQKENIIDESGMPKERFSAEFPKEGPSILRIQQVVRGDSAAYFCASSLEPVGEAFFGQGTRLTVV.

V and J are TRBV14 and TRBJ1-1. This CDR3 spans 14 amino acids. The germline CDR1 and CDR2 sequences are SGHDN and FVKESK. CDR3 in amino acids: CASSHRTLNTEAFF.

The chain is built from TRBV27 and TRBJ2-3; TCRdb picks TRBD2, but there is no DNA to check that call. In germline, CDR1 is MNHEY, CDR2 SMNVEV (reference sequence). The CDR3 covers 17 residues. CDR3: CASSPTLSGGATDTQYF.

The chain links TRBV28 to TRBJ2-7. Germline V lookup: CDR1 MDHEN, CDR2 SYDVKM. The CDR3 is made up of 13 amino acids. CDR3 sequence: CASSLYSSYEQYF.

The CDR3 region is CASSFGSDRLVRTYNEQFF. This sequence joins TRBV28 and TRBJ2-1; the D call of TRBD1 rests on TCRdb alone, since no DNA is present to check it. CDR3 length: 19 residues. Germline V gene data show CDR1 as MDHEN and CDR2 as SYDVKM.